The next 4 T cell receptor beta chains were all read from a single sample in a study of T cell responses to AZD1222 COVID-19 vaccine (dated by TCRdb to about 2021). Libraries came from the immunoSEQ multiplex PCR assay. Imported from immuneACCESS, the table was reduced by TCRdb to in-frame sequences with V and J called. These copies leave out some clones; in studies compared against another copy, an unresolved V gene accounts for under half, and the cause of the remainder is not known. The sample table contains 150,000 to 200,000 clones; only one count was recorded for almost 90% of them. Around 10% of the sample lies in the top ten. Taken with the paper, the label for time point translates to: about 28 days (+/-7) after the second vaccine dose. The starting material was peripheral blood, obtained 28 days after the second AZD1222 dose. These receptors were taken from an adult who received the AZD1222 COVID-19 vaccine.

This rearrangement joins TRBV5-4 to TRBJ1-2; D not certain. CDR1 is SGHNT, CDR2 YYREEE, per germline (reference sequence). The CDR3 is 13 residues long. With 4 bases removed from V and 8 bases from J, the gap between germline ends came to 15 bases. The DNA for the CDR3 is TGTGCCAGCAGCCAGGACGGGGTTTTAGGCTACACCTTC. This gives the protein CASSQDGVLGYTF.

The V and J genes are TRBV10-3 and TRBJ2-7; D is unclear. Trimming cost V 3 bases and J 2 bases, with 8 bases left between them. This CDR3 is built from 13 residues. The germline gives CDR1 ENHRY, CDR2 SYGVKD. CDR3 residues: CAISELGTYEQYF. For the CDR3, the DNA is TGTGCCATCAGTGAACTGGGTACCTACGAGCAGTACTTC.

V usage is TRBV30 and J usage is TRBJ1-1; the D is unclear. V was pared by 0 bases and J by 4 bases, with 9 bases between. The germline CDR1 and CDR2 sequences are GTSNPN and SVGIG (reference sequence). The CDR3 runs to 13 residues. Written as DNA, the CDR3 is TGTGCCTGGAGTGTCCCCGAGGCCACTGAAGCTTTCTTT. Translation: CAWSVPEATEAFF.

The chain links TRBV19 to TRBJ2-3; D perhaps matches TRBD2 (5 bases). Trimming left V 6 bases short and J 0 bases short, with 16 bases between. Germline-derived CDR1 and CDR2 are LNHDA and SQIVND (reference sequence). This CDR3 spans 16 amino acids. CDR3 nucleotide sequence: TGTGCCAGTAGCCTCCTCAGCGGAGCTAGCACAGATACGCAGTATTTT. Its protein product is CASSLLSGASTDTQYF.